The rows below give T cell receptor beta chains drawn from one sample of a study of control samples from healthy donors and cancer patients. Clones were sequenced by immunoSEQ multiplex PCR, and TCRdb holds only the in-frame ones, with some missing. Of some 80,000 clones in the sample, approximately 90% are singletons; the top ten hold about 2%. Sequences were obtained from PBMCs. These receptors were obtained from a woman between 55 and 75 years old with head and neck cancer. Each CDR3 is given without its conserved first and last residue.

j_gene,v_gene,CDR3aa
TRBJ2-5,TRBV4-1,ASSLARLETQY
TRBJ2-7,TRBV18,ASSPSLAGGSYEQY
TRBJ1-1,TRBV6-5,ASSLPSAGRTEAF
TRBJ2-2,TRBV25-1,ASRREDTGELF
TRBJ2-3,TRBV6-2/TRBV6-3,ASSDPPGDTQY
TRBJ1-2,TRBV10-3,AISDGGQGNYGYT
TRBJ1-5,TRBV6-6,ASSDPTGLNQPQH
TRBJ2-5,TRBV29-1,SVEDEGRGSDIGETQY
TRBJ2-1,TRBV5-1,ASSLQGSYNEQF
TRBJ2-1,TRBV7-3,ASRGASGSGEQF
TRBJ2-3,TRBV7-2,ASSLMLLAGNTDTQY
TRBJ2-7,TRBV6-5,ATHRQDTYEQY
TRBJ2-5,TRBV10-3,AISSTSGDRKETQY
TRBJ2-4,TRBV10-3,AISESTNIQY
TRBJ2-3,TRBV5-1,ASSLGGTGDLSTDTQY
TRBJ2-7,TRBV5-6,ASSLGRLVRTSGTYEQY
TRBJ1-2,TRBV6-1,ASSEGTGGRYGYT
TRBJ2-4,TRBV24-1,ATSEGGGAKNIQY
TRBJ1-4,TRBV6-5,ASSYSVATNEKLF
TRBJ1-5,TRBV6-1,ASSEQVTGGNQPQH
TRBJ2-3,TRBV20-1,SAGAPDTQY
TRBJ1-4,TRBV6-5,ASSYQGRNEKLF
TRBJ2-1,TRBV12-3/TRBV12-4,ASSLGAVQF
TRBJ1-1,TRBV29-1,SVDPHGGRTEAF
TRBJ2-1,TRBV10-2,ASKRQGIGNEQF
TRBJ2-7,TRBV10-2,ASSEDRAEQY
TRBJ2-1,TRBV6-2/TRBV6-3,ASSLMSSGDEQF
TRBJ2-3,TRBV7-8,AGSREREPSVDTQY
TRBJ2-7,TRBV9,ASSVGEGYSYEQY
TRBJ2-3,TRBV9,ASSESVAGGQDTQY
TRBJ1-1,TRBV30,AWSRDKNTEAF
TRBJ1-5,TRBV10-3,ATTTGQNQPQH
TRBJ2-1,TRBV7-3,ASSLYAPSLNQNNEQF
TRBJ2-1,TRBV29-1,SVRSPGLGNEQF
TRBJ2-2,TRBV6-5,ASRPGGWTGELF
TRBJ1-1,TRBV19,ASTRAGQGEAF
TRBJ2-7,TRBV21-1,ASHRGLAGPSYEQY
TRBJ2-7,TRBV11-2,ASSLNGGLAEIYEQY
TRBJ2-7,TRBV11-2,ASSLPGGYDEQY
TRBJ2-3,TRBV19,ASSIELAGAHSQY
TRBJ1-2,TRBV28,ASRETGGGGYT
TRBJ2-5,TRBV19,ASSIDHIRRETQY
TRBJ2-7,TRBV3-1/TRBV3-2,ASSQVTSRDRGYEQY
TRBJ2-6,TRBV6-4,AGSVDSGANVLT
TRBJ2-1,TRBV5-4,ASRMTESYNEQF
TRBJ2-1,TRBV6-5,ASRGGYSYNEQF